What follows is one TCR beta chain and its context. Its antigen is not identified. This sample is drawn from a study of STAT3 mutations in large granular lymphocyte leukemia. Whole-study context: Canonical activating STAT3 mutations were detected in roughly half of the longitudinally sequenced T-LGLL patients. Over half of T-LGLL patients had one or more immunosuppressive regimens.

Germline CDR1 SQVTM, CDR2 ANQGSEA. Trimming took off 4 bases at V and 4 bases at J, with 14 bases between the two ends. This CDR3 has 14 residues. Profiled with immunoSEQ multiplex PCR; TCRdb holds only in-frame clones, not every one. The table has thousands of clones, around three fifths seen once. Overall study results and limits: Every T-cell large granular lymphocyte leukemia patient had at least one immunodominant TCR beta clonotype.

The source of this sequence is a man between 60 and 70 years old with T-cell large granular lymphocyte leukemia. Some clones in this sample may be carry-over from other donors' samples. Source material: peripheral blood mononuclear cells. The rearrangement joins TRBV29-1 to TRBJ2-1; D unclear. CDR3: CSVVRQKTYNEQFF. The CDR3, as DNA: TGCAGCGTTGTGAGGCAGAAAACTTACAATGAGCAGTTCTTC.